This is a list of T cell receptor beta chains from one sample in a study of cytomegalovirus exposure and HLA in healthy donors. Repertoires were generated with immunoSEQ multiplex PCR, while TCRdb's copy carries only in-frame clones and drops some. The profile shows under 130,000 clones, around 63% of them singletons. The sequencing sample was made of PBMCs. The receptors stem from a young man in good health and CMV-seronegative. Both conserved end residues are part of each CDR3. The order of the fields is J gene, D gene, V gene, clone size, CDR3 protein, CDR3 DNA. The D gene is left open where the match is weak. Clone size is stated in some rows and not others, as once, few, many or a class when expanded.

TRBJ1-1	TRBD1	TRBV5-5	-	CASSLFQGATYGEAFF	TGTGCCAGCAGCTTGTTCCAGGGGGCAACTTACGGTGAAGCTTTCTTT
TRBJ2-7	-	TRBV19	-	CASSIERTGTSSYEQYF	TGTGCCAGTAGTATAGAACGGACGGGAACTTCCTCCTACGAGCAGTACTTC
TRBJ1-2	TRBD1	TRBV2	-	CASRVQGAFYGYTF	TGTGCCAGCAGGGTTCAGGGGGCCTTCTATGGCTACACCTTC
TRBJ2-1	TRBD2	TRBV25-1	-	CASSEPPSGRLPDEQFF	TGTGCCAGCAGTGAACCCCCTAGCGGGAGGCTACCGGATGAGCAGTTCTTC
TRBJ2-4	TRBD1	TRBV4-1	-	CASSQDKEQGATKNIQYF	TGCGCCAGCAGCCAAGATAAGGAACAGGGGGCTACCAAAAACATTCAGTACTTC
TRBJ2-3	TRBD2	TRBV5-1	-	CASSLEWREGQDTQYF	TGCGCCAGCAGCTTGGAGTGGCGGGAGGGCCAAGATACGCAGTATTTT
TRBJ2-1	-	TRBV7-2	-	CASSFVRNEQFF	TGTGCCAGCAGCTTTGTCCGTAATGAGCAGTTCTTC
TRBJ2-1	-	TRBV27	-	CASSSTGIGRYNEQFF	TGTGCCAGCAGTTCAACAGGTATTGGTCGATACAATGAGCAGTTCTTC
TRBJ1-1	TRBD1	TRBV5-1	-	CASSAPGGFGAFF	TGCGCCAGCAGCGCGCCAGGGGGGTTTGGAGCTTTCTTT
TRBJ2-6	TRBD1	TRBV27	-	CASKNTRTGGPGANVLTF	TGTGCCAGCAAGAACACCAGGACAGGGGGCCCTGGGGCCAACGTCCTGACTTTC
TRBJ2-3	-	TRBV7-2	few	CASSLDSGSTDTQYF	TGTGCCAGCAGCTTAGACAGCGGTAGCACAGATACGCAGTATTTT
TRBJ2-1	TRBD2	TRBV7-8	-	CASSPPLRAGGGYNEQFF	TGTGCCAGCAGCCCACCCCTCCGGGCGGGAGGAGGTTACAATGAGCAGTTCTTC
TRBJ1-4	-	TRBV6-6	-	CASSYLGATNEKLFF	TGTGCCAGCAGTTACTTAGGGGCAACTAATGAAAAACTGTTTTTT
TRBJ1-2	-	TRBV29-1	-	CSVEDDKTQRGYTF	TGCAGCGTTGAAGATGATAAGACCCAGAGGGGCTACACCTTC
TRBJ1-5	-	TRBV28	-	CASSPTDNQPQHF	TGTGCCAGCAGTCCGACAGACAATCAGCCCCAGCATTTT
TRBJ1-2	-	TRBV29-1	few	CSALRRNGYTF	TGCAGCGCACTACGTAGGAATGGCTACACCTTC
TRBJ2-7	-	TRBV2	-	CASSEGQRVLAGVVGEQYF	TGTGCCAGCAGTGAGGGCCAGCGGGTCCTAGCCGGGGTAGTTGGCGAGCAGTACTTC
TRBJ2-3	-	TRBV7-2	-	CASSSSRTDTQYF	TGTGCCAGCAGCTCCTCGAGAACAGATACGCAGTATTTT
TRBJ2-2	-	TRBV4-3	-	CASSQETGIGGNTGELFF	TGCGCCAGCAGCCAAGAGACAGGGATCGGGGGGAACACCGGGGAGCTGTTTTTT
TRBJ1-1	TRBD1	TRBV7-9	-	CASSSGTGMNTEAFF	TGTGCCAGCAGCTCCGGGACAGGGATGAACACTGAAGCTTTCTTT
TRBJ1-3	TRBD1	TRBV30	-	CACEGQGSGNTIYF	TGTGCCTGTGAAGGACAGGGGTCTGGAAACACCATATATTTT
TRBJ2-7	TRBD1	TRBV27	-	CASSYRGSYEQYF	TGTGCCAGCAGTTACAGGGGATCCTACGAGCAGTACTTC
TRBJ2-1	TRBD2	TRBV4-2	-	CASSQEPSGGYNEQFF	TGTGCCAGCAGCCAAGAGCCTAGCGGGGGCTACAATGAGCAGTTCTTC
TRBJ2-7	-	TRBV6-7	-	CASTRQATYEQYF	TGTGCCAGCACCAGACAGGCTACCTACGAGCAGTACTTC
TRBJ2-2	TRBD1	TRBV2	-	CASNLQGSGGELFF	TGTGCCAGCAACTTACAGGGGTCGGGCGGGGAGCTGTTTTTT
TRBJ2-5	-	TRBV9	-	CASSSRDSEGETQYF	TGTGCCAGCAGCTCGCGGGACAGCGAGGGAGAGACCCAGTACTTC
TRBJ2-1	TRBD2	TRBV13	few	CASSLRGGRETYNEQFF	TGTGCCAGCAGCTTAAGGGGCGGGAGGGAAACCTACAATGAGCAGTTCTTC
TRBJ2-7	-	TRBV7-2	-	CASSFRETYEQYF	TGTGCCAGCAGCTTCAGGGAAACCTACGAGCAGTACTTC
TRBJ2-7	TRBD2	TRBV4-3	-	CASSRTSGTTTYEQYF	TGCGCCAGCAGCCGAACATCCGGGACTACTACCTACGAGCAGTACTTC
TRBJ1-1	-	TRBV7-9	-	CASSLWSVNTEAFF	TGTGCCAGCAGCTTATGGTCGGTCAACACTGAAGCTTTCTTT
TRBJ2-3	TRBD2	TRBV27	few	CASSLGGLAGGVDTQYF	TGTGCCAGCAGTTTAGGAGGGCTAGCGGGAGGGGTAGATACGCAGTATTTT
TRBJ2-7	TRBD1	TRBV6-6	few	CASSYPDRGAYEQYF	TGTGCCAGCAGTTACCCGGACAGGGGGGCTTACGAGCAGTACTTC
TRBJ1-5	-	TRBV4-3	-	CASSQDPTYDQPQHF	TGCGCCAGCAGCCAAGATCCGACATACGATCAGCCCCAGCATTTT
TRBJ2-7	TRBD1	TRBV7-8	-	CASSDTGTGFPSYEQYF	TGTGCCAGCAGCGACACCGGGACAGGGTTTCCTTCCTACGAGCAGTACTTC
TRBJ2-7	TRBD2	TRBV5-4	-	CASSDSGRIYEQYF	TGTGCCAGCAGTGATAGCGGGAGGATCTACGAGCAGTACTTC
TRBJ1-2	-	TRBV14	-	CASSPLWGERDGYTF	TGTGCCAGCAGCCCCCTTTGGGGGGAGCGAGATGGCTACACCTTC
TRBJ1-2	-	TRBV11-3	few	CASEQGMAYGYTF	TGTGCCAGCGAGCAGGGGATGGCCTATGGCTACACCTTC
TRBJ1-5	-	TRBV19	-	CASRDSPYQPQHF	TGTGCCAGTAGGGACAGTCCGTATCAGCCCCAGCATTTT
TRBJ1-4	-	TRBV30	-	CAWSVQGREKLFF	TGTGCCTGGAGTGTCCAGGGGCGGGAAAAACTGTTTTTT
TRBJ2-1	TRBD2	TRBV19	-	CASRTSGHNEQFF	TGTGCCAGTAGGACTAGCGGGCACAATGAGCAGTTCTTC
TRBJ1-6	TRBD1	TRBV7-2	-	CASSIQGPRNSPLHF	TGTGCCAGCAGCATACAGGGGCCTCGTAATTCACCCCTCCACTTT
TRBJ2-5	TRBD2	TRBV7-7	-	CASSLVGTSSETQYF	TGTGCTAGCAGCTTAGTTGGGACTAGCAGTGAGACCCAGTACTTC
TRBJ2-2	-	TRBV4-3	-	CASSQVAGGPGELFF	TGCGCCAGCAGCCAAGTCGCCGGGGGACCCGGGGAGCTGTTTTTT
TRBJ1-4	-	TRBV6-1	-	CASSAPGATNEKLFF	TGTGCCAGCAGTGCCCCAGGCGCAACTAATGAAAAACTGTTTTTT
TRBJ2-1	TRBD2	TRBV7-3	-	CASSPGGRTYNEQFF	TGTGCCAGCAGCCCCGGCGGGAGAACCTACAATGAGCAGTTCTTC
TRBJ2-2	TRBD1	TRBV7-7	-	CASSSDRGGELFF	TGTGCTAGCAGTTCGGACAGGGGGGGGGAGCTGTTTTTT
TRBJ1-4	TRBD1	TRBV9	-	CASSAGQLQEKLFF	TGTGCCAGCAGCGCGGGACAGCTTCAAGAAAAACTGTTTTTT
TRBJ2-1	TRBD2	TRBV19	-	CASRDLRTSGSYYPFF	TGTGCCAGTAGGGACTTGCGGACTAGCGGGAGTTATTATCCGTTCTTC
TRBJ1-5	-	TRBV27	-	CASSLTGYQPQHF	TGTGCCAGCAGTTTAACAGGGTACCAGCCCCAGCATTTT
TRBJ2-5	TRBD1	TRBV19	few	CASSRRTGGEETQYF	TGTGCCAGTAGTCGCCGGACAGGGGGCGAAGAGACCCAGTACTTC
TRBJ1-3	-	TRBV5-5	-	CASSYKLAVSGNTIYF	TGTGCCAGCAGTTATAAGCTTGCCGTCTCTGGAAACACCATATATTTT
TRBJ1-2	-	TRBV11-3	-	CASSSHITGFGYTF	TGTGCCAGCAGCTCTCACATCACAGGGTTCGGCTACACCTTC
TRBJ2-3	-	TRBV19	-	CASSASGSTDTQYF	TGTGCCAGTAGTGCCAGCGGTAGCACAGATACGCAGTATTTT
TRBJ2-3	-	TRBV7-2	-	CASSLVADASTDTQYF	TGTGCCAGCAGCTTAGTAGCGGATGCTAGCACAGATACGCAGTATTTT
TRBJ1-5	-	TRBV19	few	CASSLSSNQPQHF	TGTGCCAGTAGTCTGTCTAGCAATCAGCCCCAGCATTTT
TRBJ1-2	TRBD1	TRBV28	-	CASSLSRDRGQRGYTF	TGTGCCAGCAGTCTGTCCCGGGACAGGGGGCAACGAGGCTACACCTTC
TRBJ2-2	-	TRBV19	once	CATGIWDGELFF	TGTGCTACAGGGATTTGGGACGGGGAGCTGTTTTTT
TRBJ1-1	-	TRBV5-1	-	CASTETGSNTEAFF	TGCGCCAGCACGGAGACAGGTTCGAACACTGAAGCTTTCTTT